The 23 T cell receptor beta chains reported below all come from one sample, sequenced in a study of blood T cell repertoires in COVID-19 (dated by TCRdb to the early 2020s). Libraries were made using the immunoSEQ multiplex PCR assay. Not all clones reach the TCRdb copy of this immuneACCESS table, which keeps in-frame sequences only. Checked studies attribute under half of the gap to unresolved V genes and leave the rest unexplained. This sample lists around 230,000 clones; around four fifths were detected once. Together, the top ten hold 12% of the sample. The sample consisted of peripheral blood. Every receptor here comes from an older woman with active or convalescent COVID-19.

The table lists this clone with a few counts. The CDR3 protein is CSASGGGAGTQYF. CDR3 nucleotide sequence: TGCAGTGCTAGTGGCGGGGGAGCAGGGACCCAGTACTTC. This sequence joins TRBV20-1 and TRBJ2-5; TRBD2 matches 7 bases. V lost 3 bases to trimming and J lost 7 bases; unmatched junction nucleotides: 8. The CDR3 length is 13 residues. Germline V gene lookup returns CDR1 DFQATT and CDR2 SNEGSKA (reference sequence).

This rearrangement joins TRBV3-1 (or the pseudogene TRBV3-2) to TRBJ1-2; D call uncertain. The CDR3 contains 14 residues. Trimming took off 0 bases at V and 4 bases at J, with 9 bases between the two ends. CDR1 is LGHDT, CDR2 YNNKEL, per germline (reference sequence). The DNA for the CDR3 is TGTGCCAGCAGCCAAGATAGCCGGGTCTATGGCTACACCTTC. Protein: CASSQDSRVYGYTF.

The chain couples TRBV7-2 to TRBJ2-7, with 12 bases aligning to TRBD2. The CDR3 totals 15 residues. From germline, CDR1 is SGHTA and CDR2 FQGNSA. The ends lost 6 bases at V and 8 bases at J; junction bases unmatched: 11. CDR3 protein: CASSNPGTSGRKQYF. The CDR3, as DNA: TGTGCCAGCAGTAACCCCGGGACTAGCGGGCGAAAGCAGTACTTC.

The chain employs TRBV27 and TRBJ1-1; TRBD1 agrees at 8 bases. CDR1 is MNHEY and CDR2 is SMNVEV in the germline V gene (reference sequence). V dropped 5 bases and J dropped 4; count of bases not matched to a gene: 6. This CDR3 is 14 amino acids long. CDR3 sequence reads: CASSLDRGGTEAFF. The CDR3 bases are TGTGCCAGCAGTCTAGACAGGGGTGGCACTGAAGCTTTCTTT.

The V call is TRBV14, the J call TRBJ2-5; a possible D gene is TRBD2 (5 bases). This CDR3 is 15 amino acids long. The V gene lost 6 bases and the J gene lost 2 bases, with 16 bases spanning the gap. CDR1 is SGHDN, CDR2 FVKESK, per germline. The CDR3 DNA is TGTGCCAGCAGTGAGGTCGGGGTTGTGCAAGAGACCCAGTACTTC. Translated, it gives CASSEVGVVQETQYF.

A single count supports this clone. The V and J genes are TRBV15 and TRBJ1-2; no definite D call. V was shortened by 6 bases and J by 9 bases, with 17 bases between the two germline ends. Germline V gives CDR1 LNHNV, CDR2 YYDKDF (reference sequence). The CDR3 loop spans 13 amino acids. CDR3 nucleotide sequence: TGTGCCACCAGAGGCCCCGGGGTTAACAGCTACACCTTC. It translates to CATRGPGVNSYTF.

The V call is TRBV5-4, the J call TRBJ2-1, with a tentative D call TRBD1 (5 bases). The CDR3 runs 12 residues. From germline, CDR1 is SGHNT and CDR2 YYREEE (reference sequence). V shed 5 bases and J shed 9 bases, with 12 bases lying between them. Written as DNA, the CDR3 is TGTGCCAGCAGTTCCCCCCAGGGTGAGCAGTTCTTC. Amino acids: CASSSPQGEQFF.

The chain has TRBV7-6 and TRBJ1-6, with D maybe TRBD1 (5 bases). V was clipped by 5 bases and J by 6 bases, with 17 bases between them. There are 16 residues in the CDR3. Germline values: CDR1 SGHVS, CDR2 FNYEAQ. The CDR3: CASSPTGGTGNSPLHF. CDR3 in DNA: TGTGCCAGCAGCCCGACGGGGGGGACTGGTAATTCACCCCTCCACTTT. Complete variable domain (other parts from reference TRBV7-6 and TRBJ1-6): GAGVSQSPRYKVTKRGQDVALRCDPISGHVSLYWYRQALGQGPEFLTYFNYEAQQDKSGLPNDRFSAERPEGSISTLTIQRTEQRDSAMYRCASSPTGGTGNSPLHFGNGTRLTVT.

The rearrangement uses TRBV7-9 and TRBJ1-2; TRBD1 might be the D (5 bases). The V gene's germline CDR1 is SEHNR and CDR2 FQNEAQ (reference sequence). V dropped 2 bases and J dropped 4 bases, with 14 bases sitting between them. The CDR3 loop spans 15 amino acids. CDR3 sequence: CASSLSGVGGYGYTF. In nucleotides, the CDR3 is TGTGCCAGCAGCTTATCCGGGGTCGGGGGCTATGGCTACACCTTC.

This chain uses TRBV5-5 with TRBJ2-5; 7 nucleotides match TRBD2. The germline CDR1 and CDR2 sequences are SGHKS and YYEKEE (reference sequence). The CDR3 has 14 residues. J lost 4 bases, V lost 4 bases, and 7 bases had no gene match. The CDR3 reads CASSRTRTRETQYF. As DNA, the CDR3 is TGTGCCAGCAGCCGGACTAGGACTAGAGAGACCCAGTACTTC.

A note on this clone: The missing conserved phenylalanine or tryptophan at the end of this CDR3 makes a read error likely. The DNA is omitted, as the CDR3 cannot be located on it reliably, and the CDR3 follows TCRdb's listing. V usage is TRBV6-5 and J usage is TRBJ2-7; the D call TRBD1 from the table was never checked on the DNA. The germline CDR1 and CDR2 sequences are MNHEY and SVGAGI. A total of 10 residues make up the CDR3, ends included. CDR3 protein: CASSYSISYQ.

The CDR3 is CASSEQGAGNQPQHF. The DNA for the CDR3 is TGTGCCAGCAGTGAACAGGGGGCCGGGAATCAGCCCCAGCATTTT. The rearrangement links TRBV6-1 to TRBJ1-5; 8 bases are shared with TRBD1. CDR1 is MNHNS, CDR2 SASEGT, per germline. CDR3 size: 15 residues. V lost 2 bases and J lost 4; bases outside the gene matches: 4.

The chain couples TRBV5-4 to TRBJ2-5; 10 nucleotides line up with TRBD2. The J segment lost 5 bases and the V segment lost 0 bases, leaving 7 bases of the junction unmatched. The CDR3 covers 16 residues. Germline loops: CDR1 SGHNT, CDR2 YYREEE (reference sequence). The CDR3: CASSLGLAGVAETQYF. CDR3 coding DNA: TGTGCCAGCAGCTTGGGGCTAGCGGGGGTGGCGGAGACCCAGTACTTC. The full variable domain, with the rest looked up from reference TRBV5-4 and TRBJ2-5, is ETGVTQSPTHLIKTRGQQVTLRCSSQSGHNTVSWYQQALGQGPQFIFQYYREEENGRGNFPPRFSGLQFPNYSSELNVNALELDDSALYLCASSLGLAGVAETQYFGPGTRLLVL.

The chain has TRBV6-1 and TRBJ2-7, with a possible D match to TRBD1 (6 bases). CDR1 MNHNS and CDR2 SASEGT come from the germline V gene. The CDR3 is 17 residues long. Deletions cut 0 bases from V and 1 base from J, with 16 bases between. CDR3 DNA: TGTGCCAGCAGTGAAGCGGCGGGTGGGGGCCGATCCTACGAGCAGTACTTC. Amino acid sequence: CASSEAAGGGRSYEQYF.

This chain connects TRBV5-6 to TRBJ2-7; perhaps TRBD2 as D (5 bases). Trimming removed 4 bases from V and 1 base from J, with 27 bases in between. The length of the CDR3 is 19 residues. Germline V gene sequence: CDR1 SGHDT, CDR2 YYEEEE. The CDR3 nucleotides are TGTGCCAGCAGCGCGTACAGACTGGGAGCTAAGAGCGGTTCCTACGAGCAGTACTTC. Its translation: CASSAYRLGAKSGSYEQYF.

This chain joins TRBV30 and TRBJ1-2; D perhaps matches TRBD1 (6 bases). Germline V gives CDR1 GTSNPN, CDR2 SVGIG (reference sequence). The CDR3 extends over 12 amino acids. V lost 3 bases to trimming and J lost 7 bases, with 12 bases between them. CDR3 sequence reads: CAWRQTTGGYTF. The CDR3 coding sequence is TGTGCCTGGAGACAGACGACAGGTGGCTACACCTTC.

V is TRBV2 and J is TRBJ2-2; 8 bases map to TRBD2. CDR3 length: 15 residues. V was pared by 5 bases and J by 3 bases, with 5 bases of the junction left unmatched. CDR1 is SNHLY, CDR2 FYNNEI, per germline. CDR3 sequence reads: CASSKNGGDTGELFF. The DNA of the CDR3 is TGTGCCAGCAGTAAAAACGGGGGGGACACCGGGGAGCTGTTTTTT.

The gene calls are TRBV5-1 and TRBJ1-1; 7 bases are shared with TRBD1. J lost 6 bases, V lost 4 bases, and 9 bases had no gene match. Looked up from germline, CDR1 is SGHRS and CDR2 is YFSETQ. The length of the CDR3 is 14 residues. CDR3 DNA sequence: TGCGCCAGCAGCGTGAGGGATCAGGGGGCTGAAGCTTTCTTT. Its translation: CASSVRDQGAEAFF.

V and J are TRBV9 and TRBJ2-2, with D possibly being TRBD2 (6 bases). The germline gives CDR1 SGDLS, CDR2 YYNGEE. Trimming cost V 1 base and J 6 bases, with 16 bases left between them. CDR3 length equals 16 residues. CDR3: CASSVMRWGDSGELFF. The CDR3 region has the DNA TGTGCCAGCAGCGTAATGAGGTGGGGGGATTCCGGGGAGCTGTTTTTT.

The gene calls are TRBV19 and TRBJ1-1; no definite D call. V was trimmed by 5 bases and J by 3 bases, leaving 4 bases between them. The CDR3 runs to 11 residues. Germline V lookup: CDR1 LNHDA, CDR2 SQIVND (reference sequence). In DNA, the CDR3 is TGTGCCAGTAGTGCGTACACTGAAGCTTTCTTT. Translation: CASSAYTEAFF.

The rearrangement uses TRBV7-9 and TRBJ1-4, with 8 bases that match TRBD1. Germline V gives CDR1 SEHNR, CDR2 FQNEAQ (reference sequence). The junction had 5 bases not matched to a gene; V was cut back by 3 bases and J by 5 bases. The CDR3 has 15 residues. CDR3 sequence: CASSLGQVSNEKLFF. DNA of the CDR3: TGTGCCAGCAGCTTGGGACAGGTTTCCAATGAAAAACTGTTTTTT.

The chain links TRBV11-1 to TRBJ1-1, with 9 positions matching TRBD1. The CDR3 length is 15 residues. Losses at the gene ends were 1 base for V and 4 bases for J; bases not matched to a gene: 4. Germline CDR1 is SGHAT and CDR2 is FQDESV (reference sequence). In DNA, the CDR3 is TGTGCCAGCAGCTTAGGGGGACAGGGAAGCACTGAAGCTTTCTTT. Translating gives CASSLGGQGSTEAFF. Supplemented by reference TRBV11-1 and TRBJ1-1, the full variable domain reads EAEVAQSPRYKITEKSQAVAFWCDPISGHATLYWYRQILGQGPELLVQFQDESVVDDSQLPKDRFSAERLKGVDSTLKIQPAELGDSAMYLCASSLGGQGSTEAFFGQGTRLTVV.

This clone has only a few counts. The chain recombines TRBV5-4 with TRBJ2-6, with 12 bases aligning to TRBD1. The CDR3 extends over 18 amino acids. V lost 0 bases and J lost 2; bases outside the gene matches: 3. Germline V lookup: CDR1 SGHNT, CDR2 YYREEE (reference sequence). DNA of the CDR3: TGTGCCAGCAGCTTGGCCGGGACAGGGGGCCCTGGGGCCAACGTCCTGACTTTC. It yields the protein CASSLAGTGGPGANVLTF.